This TCR beta chain was sequenced in a study of CD8+ T cells in alopecia areata. Background on the study: Treated patients took oral tofacitinib at 5 to 10 mg twice daily. Findings and caveats of the study: Sharing of TCR sequences between patients (possibly for HLA-related reasons) was less clear than in mice.

The CDR3 totals 14 residues. CDR1 SGHRS and CDR2 YFSETQ come from the germline V gene. V lost 5 bases to trimming and J lost 8 bases, with 18 bases between them. It was cDNA, reverse transcribed from extracted RNA, that served as the sequencing template. Assay used: immunoSEQ multiplex PCR; TCRdb lists only in-frame clones, some missing. The sample lists roughly 250,000 clones, roughly 69% seen once, with approximately 1.2% in the top ten. Note on this clone: Its antigen is undetermined.

The sequencing here drew on CD4+ T cells sorted from blood, taken at week 0. V and J are TRBV5-1 and TRBJ2-3; weak D call: TRBD2 (7 bases). This TCR was sampled from a human donor with alopecia areata. CDR3 amino acids: CASSSRGPHVTQYF. DNA for the CDR3: TGCGCCAGCAGTTCGCGGGGGCCGCACGTTACGCAGTATTTT.